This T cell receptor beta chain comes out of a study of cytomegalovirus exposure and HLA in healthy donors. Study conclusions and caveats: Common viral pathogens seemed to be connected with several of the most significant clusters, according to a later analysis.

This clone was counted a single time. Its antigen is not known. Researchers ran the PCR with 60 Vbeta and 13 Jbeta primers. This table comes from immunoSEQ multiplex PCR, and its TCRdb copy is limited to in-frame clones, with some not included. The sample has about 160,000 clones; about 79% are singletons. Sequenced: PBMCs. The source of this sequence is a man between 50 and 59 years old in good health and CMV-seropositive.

The CDR3 loop reads CASSPPRLNTGELFF. The CDR3 DNA reads TGTGCCAGCTCACCACCCCGACTGAACACCGGGGAGCTGTTTTTT. The V and J genes are TRBV18 and TRBJ2-2; D gene ambiguous. CDR1 and CDR2 (germline): KGHSH, LQKENI. This CDR3 region has 15 residues. V dropped 0 bases and J dropped 1 base, with 6 bases sitting between them. Full variable domain (remainder filled in from reference TRBV18 and TRBJ2-2): NAGVMQNPRHLVRRRGQEARLRCSPMKGHSHVYWYRQLPEEGLKFMVYLQKENIIDESGMPKERFSAEFPKEGPSILRIQQVVRGDSAAYFCASSPPRLNTGELFFGEGSRLTVL.